This entry lists 4 T cell receptor beta chains sequenced from one sample in a study of T-cell memory formation after mild COVID-19. Each CDR3 protein is one row after TCRdb ran MiXCR on the 5' RACE reads. The sample has 250,000 to 300,000 distinct CDR3 sequences, 7.5% to 9.5% seen once. Source material: PBMCs or a T cell subset sorted from them (not recorded which). These TCRs come from a man aged 18 to 35 who had mild COVID-19 (a few samples of this study predate the infection). Cell type and time point are not known.

The V call is TRBV6-2 or TRBV6-3, the J call TRBJ1-5; 8 bases are a match to TRBD1. Per the germline V gene, CDR1 is MNHEY and CDR2 is SVGEGT. Losses at the gene ends were 2 bases for V and 5 bases for J; bases not matched to a gene: 14. The CDR3 extends over 18 amino acids. The CDR3 DNA follows: TGTGCCAGCAGTTACCCGTCCCGCATACAGGGGGGAGATCAGCCCCAGCATTTT. This gives the protein CASSYPSRIQGGDQPQHF.

The chain couples TRBV4-2 to TRBJ2-3; no clear D. The CDR3 has 16 residues. The germline gives CDR1 LGHNA, CDR2 YNFKEQ. Trimming removed 1 base from V and 0 bases from J, with 11 bases in between. The CDR3 DNA reads as TGTGCCAGCAGCCAAGTTGGCGGTTCTAGCACAGATACGCAGTATTTT. Translated: CASSQVGGSSTDTQYF.

This clonotype was seen a few times. The gene calls are TRBV5-1 and TRBJ2-1; possibly TRBD2 for D (6 bases). This CDR3 is 15 amino acids long. V shed 4 bases and J shed 7 bases, with 18 bases lying between them. CDR1 and CDR2 from the germline V gene are SGHRS and YFSETQ. Here the CDR3 reads CASSPSAGIVNEQFF. CDR3 sequence (DNA): TGCGCCAGCAGCCCTTCAGCGGGTATCGTAAATGAGCAGTTCTTC.

This clonotype was counted a few times. V and J are TRBV7-9 and TRBJ2-3; 9 bases agree with TRBD2. This CDR3 spans 16 amino acids. Germline V lookup: CDR1 SEHNR, CDR2 FQNEAQ (reference sequence). With 5 bases clipped from V and 6 bases from J, the junction kept 12 bases outside the gene matches. As DNA, the CDR3 is TGTGCCAGCAGCCATCATTTGGGACTAGCCCGGGATACGCAGTATTTT. Amino acid sequence: CASSHHLGLARDTQYF. Full variable domain (outside the CDR3, taken from reference TRBV7-9 and TRBJ2-3): DTGVSQNPRHKITKRGQNVTFRCDPISEHNRLYWYRQTLGQGPEFLTYFQNEAQLEKSRLLSDRFSAERPKGSFSTLEIQRTEQGDSAMYLCASSHHLGLARDTQYFGPGTRLTVL.